This T cell receptor beta chain comes out of a study of Graves' ophthalmopathy and Graves' hyperthyroidism. V lost 4 bases, J lost 0 bases, and 13 bases lay in between. Germline CDR1 and CDR2: SEHNR and FQNEAQ (reference sequence). The CDR3 contains 17 residues. Amplifying from RNA transcripts, the study obtained TCR beta CDR3 regions. RT-PCR in the first round used HTBI primers; a second-round multiplex PCR followed. TCRdb recomputed calls from the multiplex PCR reads with MiXCR, one row per CDR3 protein. The repertoire holds some 210,000 distinct CDR3 sequences, with 25% to 30% as singletons. Thyroid ultrasound, orbital computed tomography, TRAb, serum thyroxine and clinical symptoms formed the basis of diagnosis. The sample holds many counts of this clonotype. Its target is unknown. Study-level results: Detected in blood as well were most expanded thyroid clonotypes with frequency above 0.001. Researchers report that a 13-signature model separated ophthalmopathy from stable hyperthyroidism, posting about 90% sensitivity and 75% to 84% specificity.

The receptor was isolated from a man aged 50-59 years with Graves' ophthalmopathy. The chain employs TRBV7-9 and TRBJ2-6; possible D gene TRBD2, 7 bases. The source material was peripheral blood. The CDR3, as DNA: TGTGCCAGCAGCTCCGGGGGGCTGAGCTCTGGGGCCAACGTCCTGACTTTC. Encoded protein: CASSSGGLSSGANVLTF.